The subject of this entry is one T cell receptor beta chain. This CDR3 contains 20 residues. These data belong to a study of technical replicates of blood from four donors. TCRdb's copy holds only in-frame clones and misses some; the assay was immunoSEQ multiplex PCR. The table has roughly 76,000 clones, around 94% seen once. Sequencing input: T cells isolated from PBMCs. The V call is TRBV21-1, the J call TRBJ2-6; the D call TRBD2 from the table was never checked on the DNA. TRBV21-1 is labeled a pseudogene. The clonotype comes from a human donor in good health. As DNA, the CDR3 is TGTGCCAGCAGCAAATCCCGTAGATGCCTACTACCCTCTGGGGCCAACGTCCTGACTTTC. Translating gives CASSKSRRCLLPSGANVLTF.